This T cell receptor beta chain is from a study of blood T cell repertoires in COVID-19. Clones were sequenced by immunoSEQ multiplex PCR, and TCRdb holds only the in-frame ones, with some missing. The table includes roughly 59,000 clones, about 81% detected once. Germline values: CDR1 SGHNT, CDR2 YENEEA. This CDR3 region has 14 residues. V was pared by 5 bases and J by 3 bases, with 13 bases between. This TCR was sampled from a man older than 75 with acute or convalescent COVID-19. V gene TRBV11-3 combines with J gene TRBJ1-1, with D tentatively TRBD1 (5 bases). Sequenced material: peripheral blood. CDR3 region: CASSPGWGDTEAFF. The CDR3 DNA reads as TGTGCCAGCAGCCCCGGTTGGGGGGACACTGAAGCTTTCTTT.